This TCR beta chain was profiled in a study of shared clonotypes between healthy human individuals. The V end lost 7 bases, the J end lost 4 bases, and 16 bases lay between the germline ends. Germline CDR1 reads MNHNY; CDR2 reads SVGAGI (reference sequence). The length of the CDR3 is 14 residues. Here immunoSEQ multiplex PCR was the method, and the copy in TCRdb shows in-frame clones only, minus some. The data hold 2 million or so clones, with 95% observed a single time. Broader study findings: Larger estimated richness was generally seen in naive subsets than in memory subsets.

There are a few counts of this clone. The antigen is unknown. The gene calls are TRBV6-6 and TRBJ1-2; tentative D call: TRBD1 (6 bases). Sequencing was done on a sample of naive CD4+ T cells sorted from blood. Subset reported: CD45RA+ positively selected. The clonotype originates from a man between 18 and 29 years old in good health. In DNA, the CDR3 is TGTGCCAGCACCCCCGGGGGCTCTTTCTATGGCTACACCTTC. It codes for CASTPGGSFYGYTF.